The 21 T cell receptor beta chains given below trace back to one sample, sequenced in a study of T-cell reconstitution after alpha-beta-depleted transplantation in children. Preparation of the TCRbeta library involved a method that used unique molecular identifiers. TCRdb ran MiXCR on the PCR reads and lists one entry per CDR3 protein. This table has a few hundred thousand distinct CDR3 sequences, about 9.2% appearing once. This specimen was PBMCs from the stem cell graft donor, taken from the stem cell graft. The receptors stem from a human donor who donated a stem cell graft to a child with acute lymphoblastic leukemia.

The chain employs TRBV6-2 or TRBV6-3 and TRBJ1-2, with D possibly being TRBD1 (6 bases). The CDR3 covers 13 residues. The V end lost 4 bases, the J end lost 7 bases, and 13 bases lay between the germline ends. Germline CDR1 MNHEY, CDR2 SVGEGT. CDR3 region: CASSLDRRGGYTF. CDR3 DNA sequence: TGTGCCAGCAGTTTAGACAGGAGAGGTGGCTACACCTTC.

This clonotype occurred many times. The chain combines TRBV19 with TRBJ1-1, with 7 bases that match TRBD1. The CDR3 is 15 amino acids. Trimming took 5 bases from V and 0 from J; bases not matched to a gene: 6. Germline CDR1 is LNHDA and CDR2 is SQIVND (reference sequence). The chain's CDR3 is CASSVNRGMNTEAFF. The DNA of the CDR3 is TGTGCCAGTAGTGTTAACAGGGGCATGAACACTGAAGCTTTCTTT.

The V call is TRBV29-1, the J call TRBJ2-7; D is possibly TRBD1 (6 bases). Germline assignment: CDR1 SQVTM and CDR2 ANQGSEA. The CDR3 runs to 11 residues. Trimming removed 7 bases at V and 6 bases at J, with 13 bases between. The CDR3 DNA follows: TGCAGCGGTGTACAGGGCGGCGAGCAGTACTTC. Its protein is CSGVQGGEQYF.

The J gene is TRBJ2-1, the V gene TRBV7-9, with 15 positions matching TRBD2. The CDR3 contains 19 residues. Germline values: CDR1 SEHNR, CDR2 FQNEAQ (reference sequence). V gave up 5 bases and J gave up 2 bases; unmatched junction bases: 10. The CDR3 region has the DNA TGTGCCAGCAGCCCAGGGACTAGCGGGGGGCCTTCAACCTACAATGAGCAGTTCTTC. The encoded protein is CASSPGTSGGPSTYNEQFF.

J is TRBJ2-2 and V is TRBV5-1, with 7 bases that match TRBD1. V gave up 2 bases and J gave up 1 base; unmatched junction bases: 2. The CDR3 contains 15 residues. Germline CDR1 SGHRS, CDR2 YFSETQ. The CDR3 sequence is CASSFNRGNTGELFF. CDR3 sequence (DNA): TGCGCCAGCAGCTTTAACAGGGGGAACACCGGGGAGCTGTTTTTT.

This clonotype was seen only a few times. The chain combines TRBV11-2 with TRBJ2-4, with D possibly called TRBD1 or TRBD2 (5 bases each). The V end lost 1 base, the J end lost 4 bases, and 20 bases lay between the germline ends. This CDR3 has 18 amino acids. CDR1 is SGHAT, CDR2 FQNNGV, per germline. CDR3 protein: CASSLVVVRGASKNIQYF. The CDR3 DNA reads TGTGCCAGCAGCTTAGTTGTAGTTCGGGGCGCTTCGAAAAACATTCAGTACTTC. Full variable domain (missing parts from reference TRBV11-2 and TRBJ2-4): EAGVAQSPRYKIIEKRQSVAFWCNPISGHATLYWYQQILGQGPKLLIQFQNNGVVDDSQLPKDRFSAERLKGVDSTLKIQPAKLEDSAVYLCASSLVVVRGASKNIQYFGAGTRLSVL.

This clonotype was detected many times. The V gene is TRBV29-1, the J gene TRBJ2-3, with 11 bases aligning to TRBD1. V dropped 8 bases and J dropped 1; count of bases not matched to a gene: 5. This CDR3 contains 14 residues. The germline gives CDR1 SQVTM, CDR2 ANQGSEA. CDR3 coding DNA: TGCAGCACAGGACAGGGGGCCGGCACAGATACGCAGTATTTT. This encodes CSTGQGAGTDTQYF.

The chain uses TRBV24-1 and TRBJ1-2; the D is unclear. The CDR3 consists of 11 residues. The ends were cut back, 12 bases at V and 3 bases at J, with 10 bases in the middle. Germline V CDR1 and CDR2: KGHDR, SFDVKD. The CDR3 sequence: CASSDHYGYTF. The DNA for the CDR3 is TGTGCCTCTAGTGACCACTATGGCTACACCTTC.

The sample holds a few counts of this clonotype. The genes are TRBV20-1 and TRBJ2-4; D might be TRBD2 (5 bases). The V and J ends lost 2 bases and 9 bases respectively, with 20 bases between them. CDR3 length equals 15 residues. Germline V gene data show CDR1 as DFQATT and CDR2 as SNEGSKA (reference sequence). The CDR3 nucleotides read TGCAGTGCTAGACTGGCTGGGGAGCGTCTGGGCATTCAGTACTTC. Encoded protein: CSARLAGERLGIQYF.

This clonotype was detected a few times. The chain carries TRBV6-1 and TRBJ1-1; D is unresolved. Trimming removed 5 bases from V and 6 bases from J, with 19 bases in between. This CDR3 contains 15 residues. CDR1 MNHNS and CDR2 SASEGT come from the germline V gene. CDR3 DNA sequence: TGTGCCAGCAGTCCCGAGTTTGAGAGGGTCGCTGAAGCTTTCTTT. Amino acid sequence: CASSPEFERVAEAFF.

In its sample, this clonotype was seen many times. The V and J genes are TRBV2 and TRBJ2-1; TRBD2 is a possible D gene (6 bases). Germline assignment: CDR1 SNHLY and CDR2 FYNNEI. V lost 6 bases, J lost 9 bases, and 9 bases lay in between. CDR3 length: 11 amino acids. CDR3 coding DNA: TGTGCCAGCAGCGCGGGACTTGAGCAGTTCTTC. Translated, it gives CASSAGLEQFF.

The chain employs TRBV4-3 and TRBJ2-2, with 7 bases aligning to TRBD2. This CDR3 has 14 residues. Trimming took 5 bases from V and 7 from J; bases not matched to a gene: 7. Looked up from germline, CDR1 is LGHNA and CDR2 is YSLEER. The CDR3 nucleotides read TGCGCCAGCAGCGGGGAGGGGATTGACGGGGAGCTGTTTTTT. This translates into CASSGEGIDGELFF.

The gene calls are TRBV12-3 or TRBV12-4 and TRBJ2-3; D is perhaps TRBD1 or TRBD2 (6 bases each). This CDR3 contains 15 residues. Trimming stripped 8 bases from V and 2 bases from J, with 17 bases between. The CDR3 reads CASGGPYPHTDTQYF. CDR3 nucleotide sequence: TGTGCCAGCGGGGGGCCTTACCCCCACACAGATACGCAGTATTTT.

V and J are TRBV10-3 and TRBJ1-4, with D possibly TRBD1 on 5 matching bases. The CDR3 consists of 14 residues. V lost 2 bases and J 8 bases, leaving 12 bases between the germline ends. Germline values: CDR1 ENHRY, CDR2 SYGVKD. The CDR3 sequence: CAISEPGRGEKLFF. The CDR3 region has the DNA TGTGCCATCAGTGAGCCGGGACGGGGGGAAAAACTGTTTTTT.

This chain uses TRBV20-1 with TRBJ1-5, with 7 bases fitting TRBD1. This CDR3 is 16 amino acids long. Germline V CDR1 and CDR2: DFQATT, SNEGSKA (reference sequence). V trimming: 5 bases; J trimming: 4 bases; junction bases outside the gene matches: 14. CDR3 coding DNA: TGCAGTGCTGGGGAGACGACAGGGCGGCGGAATCAGCCCCAGCATTTT. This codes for CSAGETTGRRNQPQHF.

Here the CDR3 reads CAIGDGELKAFF. CDR3 nucleotides: TGTGCCATCGGGGACGGAGAGCTTAAAGCTTTCTTT. This chain uses TRBV10-3 with TRBJ1-1; D possibly corresponds to TRBD1 (5 bases). The CDR3 length is 12 residues. The V gene lost 8 bases and the J gene lost 9 bases, with 16 bases spanning the gap. CDR1 ENHRY and CDR2 SYGVKD come from the germline V gene.

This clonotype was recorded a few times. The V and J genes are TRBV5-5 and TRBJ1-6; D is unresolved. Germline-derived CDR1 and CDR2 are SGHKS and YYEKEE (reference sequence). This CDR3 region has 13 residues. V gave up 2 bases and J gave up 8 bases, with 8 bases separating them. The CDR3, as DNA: TGTGCCAGCAGCTTCGTGGACGATTCACCCCTCCACTTT. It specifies CASSFVDDSPLHF.

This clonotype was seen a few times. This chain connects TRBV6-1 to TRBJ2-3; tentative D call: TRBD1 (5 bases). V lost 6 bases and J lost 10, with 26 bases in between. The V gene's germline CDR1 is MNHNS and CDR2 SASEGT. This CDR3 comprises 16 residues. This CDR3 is CASRDRQDTHRYAQYF. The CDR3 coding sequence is TGTGCCAGCAGAGACAGACAAGACACCCACAGATACGCGCAGTATTTT.

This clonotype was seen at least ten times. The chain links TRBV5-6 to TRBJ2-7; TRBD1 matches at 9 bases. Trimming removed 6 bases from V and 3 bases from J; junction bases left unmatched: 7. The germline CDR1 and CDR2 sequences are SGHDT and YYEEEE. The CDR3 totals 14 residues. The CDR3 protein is CASTSWDRVYEQYF. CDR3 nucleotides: TGTGCCAGCACCTCGTGGGACAGGGTCTACGAGCAGTACTTC.

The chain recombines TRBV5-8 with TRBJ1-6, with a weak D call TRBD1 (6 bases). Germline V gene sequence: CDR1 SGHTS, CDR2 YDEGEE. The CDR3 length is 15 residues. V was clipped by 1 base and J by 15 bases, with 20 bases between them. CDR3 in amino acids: CASSLLLGATRHLHF. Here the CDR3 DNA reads TGTGCCAGCAGCTTGCTGTTGGGGGCAACTCGGCACCTCCACTTT.

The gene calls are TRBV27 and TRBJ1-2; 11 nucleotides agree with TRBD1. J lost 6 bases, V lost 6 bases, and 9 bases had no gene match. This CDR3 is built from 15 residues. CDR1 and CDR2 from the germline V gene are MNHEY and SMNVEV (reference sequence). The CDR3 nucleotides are TGTGCCAGCAGGCCGGGACAGGGGGTATTGGATGGCTACACCTTC. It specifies CASRPGQGVLDGYTF.